Below are 10 T cell receptor beta chains sequenced from a single sample in a study of Ad26.COV2.S vaccination and SARS-CoV-2 variants. Indicated treatment: roughly 20 received Ad26.COV2.S at low or high dose, single or two shots; a few received placebo; per-sample allocation not given. Samples analyzed were those drawn on day 63 after the first vaccine or placebo injection. The data were produced by immunoSEQ multiplex PCR, yet TCRdb's version contains in-frame clones alone and is incomplete. The sample consists of about 330,000 clones, 75% to 90% of them appearing once. The material was peripheral blood, obtained in a trial of Ad26.COV2.S vaccine versus placebo. The receptors stem from a person aged 18 to 65 who received the Ad26.COV2.S COVID-19 vaccine or a placebo.

This chain links TRBV7-9 with TRBJ1-2; D is unclear. V was trimmed by 3 bases and J by 4 bases, leaving 9 bases between them. Germline CDR1 SEHNR, CDR2 FQNEAQ (reference sequence). The CDR3 length is 13 residues. CDR3 loop: CASSFPAGYGYTF. The CDR3 coding sequence is TGTGCCAGCAGCTTCCCCGCTGGCTATGGCTACACCTTC.

This chain joins TRBV11-2 and TRBJ2-6; possible D gene TRBD1, 6 bases. The CDR3 sequence is 18 residues long. Per the germline V gene, CDR1 is SGHAT and CDR2 is FQNNGV. Trimming took off 4 bases at V and 0 bases at J, with 16 bases between the two ends. The CDR3 DNA reads as TGTGCCAGCAGCTCCCTAGAGACAGGCAGCTCTGGGGCCAACGTCCTGACTTTC. Its translation is CASSSLETGSSGANVLTF.

The V call is TRBV28, the J call TRBJ1-2; D possibly corresponds to TRBD1 (5 bases). The CDR3 is 14 residues long. Between the trimmed V and J ends, which lost 5 bases and 4 bases, there was a span of 14 bases. Germline V gene data show CDR1 as MDHEN and CDR2 as SYDVKM. CDR3 in DNA: TGTGCCAGCAGTGCCAATGGAGGGGCCTATGGCTACACCTTC. This codes for CASSANGGAYGYTF.

The chain links TRBV6-1 to TRBJ2-5; 8 bases are a match to TRBD2. The CDR3 consists of 15 residues. Germline CDR1 reads MNHNS; CDR2 reads SASEGT. The J segment lost 5 bases and the V segment lost 3 bases, leaving 8 bases of the junction unmatched. The CDR3 DNA is TGTGCCAGCAGTGACCCTCGGGGGGGCTTGGAGACCCAGTACTTC. Translated: CASSDPRGGLETQYF.

This rearrangement joins TRBV15 to TRBJ2-1; possibly TRBD2 for D (6 bases). This CDR3 is 16 amino acids long. CDR1 is LNHNV, CDR2 YYDKDF, per germline (reference sequence). Trimming took off 0 bases at V and 5 bases at J, with 14 bases between the two ends. The CDR3 sequence: CATSRDRGRPNNEQFF. The CDR3 DNA reads as TGTGCCACCAGCAGAGATCGGGGGAGACCTAACAATGAGCAGTTCTTC.

The V call is TRBV29-1, the J call TRBJ2-1; D is possibly TRBD1 or TRBD2 (5 bases each). Per germline, CDR1 SQVTM and CDR2 ANQGSEA. The CDR3 spans 14 residues. V lost 7 bases and J lost 8, with 21 bases in between. The DNA for the CDR3 is TGCAGCGCCCGGGACCACCCTGCGAGGTATGAGCAGTTCTTC. Amino acid sequence: CSARDHPARYEQFF.

V and J are TRBV5-1 and TRBJ1-1, with 9 bases matching TRBD1. J gave up 2 bases and V 4 bases, and 9 bases lay outside the gene matches. In germline, CDR1 is SGHRS, CDR2 YFSETQ. The CDR3 is 16 amino acids. The CDR3 region has the DNA TGCGCCAGCAGCCCACGGACAGGGGACTCTAACACTGAAGCTTTCTTT. It yields the protein CASSPRTGDSNTEAFF.

The chain employs TRBV29-1 and TRBJ1-1; 11 nucleotides match TRBD1. Trimming took 3 bases from V and 12 from J; bases not matched to a gene: 12. This CDR3 has 14 residues. Germline assignment: CDR1 SQVTM and CDR2 ANQGSEA. The CDR3 loop reads CSVDPHGTGGLSFF. The CDR3 coding sequence is TGCAGCGTTGATCCCCACGGGACAGGGGGTTTATCTTTCTTT.

The chain joins TRBV4-1 to TRBJ1-2; no reliable D call. CDR3 length equals 14 residues. V was pared by 3 bases and J by 2 bases, with 10 bases between. Germline lookup yields CDR1 MGHRA and CDR2 YSYEKL. The CDR3 DNA reads TGCGCCAGCAGCCACCCTGTTGCGAACTATGGCTACACCTTC. This codes for CASSHPVANYGYTF.

This chain connects TRBV18 to TRBJ2-7, with D tentatively TRBD2 (6 bases). The V end lost 3 bases, the J end lost 5 bases, and 14 bases lay between the germline ends. The V gene's germline CDR1 is KGHSH and CDR2 LQKENI. This CDR3 contains 14 residues. The CDR3 DNA is TGTGCCAGCTCACCCCTCAGGGAGGCGAACGAGCAGTACGTC. It translates to CASSPLREANEQYV.